The 16 T cell receptor beta chains given below trace back to one sample, sequenced in a study of T-cell reconstitution after alpha-beta-depleted transplantation in children. The TCRbeta library incorporated unique molecular identifiers. TCRdb re-called the PCR reads with MiXCR, one entry per CDR3 protein. This sample yields nearly 200,000 distinct CDR3 sequences, of which 6.3% are seen a single time; under 6% belongs to the top ten. The input for sequencing was PBMCs, taken before TCRalphabeta/CD19-depleted stem cell transplant. The receptors stem from a girl in the first two years of life with combined immunodeficiency, due to receive a stem cell transplant.

This clonotype was seen ten or more times. The chain uses TRBV7-3 and TRBJ2-1; 13 nucleotides match TRBD2. The CDR3 loop spans 17 amino acids. Per germline, CDR1 SGHTA and CDR2 FQGTGA. V dropped 4 bases and J dropped 7; count of bases not matched to a gene: 10. The CDR3, as DNA: TGTGCCAGCAGCTCCGGACTAGCGGGGGCGGCTTTAAATGAGCAGTTCTTC. It yields the protein CASSSGLAGAALNEQFF.

This clonotype occurred many times. The chain has TRBV2 and TRBJ2-3, with 12 bases lining up with TRBD2. In germline, CDR1 is SNHLY, CDR2 FYNNEI. Unmatched junction bases numbered 8, after V lost 5 bases and J lost 5 bases. The CDR3 spans 16 residues. The chain's CDR3 is CASSRTSGAPEDTQYF. DNA of the CDR3: TGTGCCAGCAGTCGGACTAGCGGGGCTCCGGAAGATACGCAGTATTTT.

This clonotype was detected many times. The rearrangement joins TRBV3-1 to TRBJ2-3, with TRBD2 matching 7 bases. The CDR3 covers 15 residues. Germline-derived CDR1 and CDR2 are LGHDT and YNNKEL (reference sequence). V was pared by 0 bases and J by 1 base, with 1 base of the junction left unmatched. CDR3 DNA: TGTGCCAGCAGCCAAGAACGGGGGGGCACAGATACGCAGTATTTT. Amino acid sequence: CASSQERGGTDTQYF.

The table lists this clonotype with many counts. The chain has TRBV12-3 or TRBV12-4 and TRBJ1-1, with no clear D. Trimming took 5 bases from V and 0 from J, leaving 10 bases between them. The CDR3 contains 14 residues. The CDR3 is CASSEYTVNTEAFF. The DNA of the CDR3 is TGTGCCAGCAGTGAATACACGGTGAACACTGAAGCTTTCTTT.

This clonotype was found many times. CDR3 residues: CASSSSLGTEAFF. Here the CDR3 DNA reads TGTGCCAGCAGCTCGTCGTTGGGGACTGAAGCTTTCTTT. This rearrangement joins TRBV5-4 to TRBJ1-1; D remains unclear. Trimming shortened V by 3 bases and J by 5 bases, and 11 bases separated the two germline ends. This CDR3 comprises 13 residues. Germline V gene data show CDR1 as SGHNT and CDR2 as YYREEE (reference sequence).

This clonotype appeared a few times. The J gene is TRBJ2-7, the V gene TRBV7-9; D is possibly TRBD1 (6 bases). The CDR3 covers 11 residues. Germline V gene sequence: CDR1 SEHNR, CDR2 FQNEAQ (reference sequence). Trimming took 5 bases from V and 11 from J, leaving 13 bases between them. Here the CDR3 DNA reads TGTGCCAGCAGCCAGGGGTCCGGGGAGTACTTC. It yields the protein CASSQGSGEYF.

In this sample, this clonotype turned up many times. V and J are TRBV29-1 and TRBJ2-7, with 10 bases that match TRBD1. Per germline, CDR1 SQVTM and CDR2 ANQGSEA. The CDR3 has 13 amino acids. After removal of 7 bases from V and 6 bases from J, the junction contained 9 bases not matched to a gene. CDR3 region: CSAYRDRGGEQYF. In DNA, the CDR3 is TGCAGCGCGTACCGGGACAGGGGAGGCGAGCAGTACTTC.

This clonotype was observed many times. The chain uses TRBV28 and TRBJ1-5; no clear D gene. In germline, CDR1 is MDHEN, CDR2 SYDVKM. CDR3 size: 15 residues. V was shortened by 5 bases and J by 0 bases, with 11 bases between the two germline ends. CDR3 nucleotide sequence: TGTGCCAGCAGTAGACGACGGTATAGCAATCAGCCCCAGCATTTT. Amino acid sequence: CASSRRRYSNQPQHF.

This clonotype was recorded many times. The V call is TRBV12-3 or TRBV12-4, the J call TRBJ2-2; D tentatively reads TRBD1 or TRBD2 (5 bases each). The CDR3 spans 13 residues. V lost 2 bases and J lost 6, with 7 bases in between. For the CDR3, the DNA is TGTGCCAGCAGTTTAAGGGGAGCCGGGGAGCTGTTTTTT. Protein: CASSLRGAGELFF.

The rearrangement links TRBV5-5 to TRBJ2-3; no clear D gene. The V end was cut by 0 bases, the J end by 1 base, with 9 bases between. The CDR3 loop spans 15 amino acids. CDR1 and CDR2 (germline): SGHKS, YYEKEE (reference sequence). The CDR3: CASSLGRIGTDTQYF. DNA for the CDR3: TGTGCCAGCAGCTTGGGCAGAATCGGCACAGATACGCAGTATTTT.

This clonotype was counted many times. This chain uses TRBV4-3 with TRBJ1-4, with TRBD1 matching over 9 bases. The CDR3 has 15 amino acids. V dropped 0 bases and J dropped 8; count of bases not matched to a gene: 4. Germline V lookup: CDR1 LGHNA, CDR2 YSLEER. For the CDR3, the DNA is TGCGCCAGCAGCCAAGAACAGGGGGCGTTGGAAAAACTGTTTTTT. Amino acids: CASSQEQGALEKLFF.

Ten or more counts support this clonotype. The chain combines TRBV6-1 with TRBJ2-1; TRBD2 agrees at 8 bases. V gave up 11 bases and J gave up 6 bases; unmatched junction bases: 9. CDR1 MNHNS and CDR2 SASEGT come from the germline V gene. The CDR3 is 13 residues long. The CDR3 DNA reads TGTGCCGCCTCGGGGGGGTCGGGCAATGAGCAGTTCTTC. This encodes CAASGGSGNEQFF.

Many counts were recorded for this clonotype. The chain uses TRBV20-1 and TRBJ2-5, with 9 bases that match TRBD2. This CDR3 has 16 amino acids. Germline lookup yields CDR1 DFQATT and CDR2 SNEGSKA (reference sequence). J gave up 1 base and V 3 bases, and 9 bases lay outside the gene matches. CDR3 residues: CSARALGLAFQETQYF. The CDR3 region has the DNA TGCAGTGCTAGGGCTCTAGGACTAGCGTTCCAAGAGACCCAGTACTTC.

This clonotype was detected many times. The chain links TRBV6-1 to TRBJ2-6; 8 nucleotides agree with TRBD1. The CDR3 is 17 residues long. Per germline, CDR1 MNHNS and CDR2 SASEGT. V lost 6 bases to trimming and J lost 0 bases; unmatched junction nucleotides: 7. This CDR3 reads CASSRDRSYSGANVLTF. DNA of the CDR3: TGTGCCAGCAGCCGGGACAGGTCCTACTCTGGGGCCAACGTCCTGACTTTC.

This clonotype was detected many times. This chain connects TRBV29-1 to TRBJ2-7, with D possibly matching TRBD2 (6 bases). Germline values: CDR1 SQVTM, CDR2 ANQGSEA. Trimming removed 4 bases from V and 5 bases from J, with 21 bases in between. The CDR3 extends over 15 amino acids. In DNA, the CDR3 is TGCAGCGTTGGCCACTACGAGGCGGGGTCGGACGAGCAGTACTTC. Protein sequence: CSVGHYEAGSDEQYF.

This clonotype was detected many times. The rearrangement joins TRBV7-9 to TRBJ2-1, with TRBD2 identical over 8 bases. V lost 5 bases, J lost 15 bases, and 9 bases stayed unmatched. Per germline, CDR1 SEHNR and CDR2 FQNEAQ (reference sequence). CDR3 length: 12 amino acids. CDR3 region: CASSQPGLGGFF. CDR3 DNA: TGTGCCAGCAGCCAACCGGGACTAGGAGGGTTCTTC.